This T cell receptor beta chain was profiled in a study of tumor-infiltrating lymphocytes in oesophageal squamous cell carcinoma. TCRdb itself ran the PCR reads through MiXCR, one entry per CDR3 protein. The data hold over 10,000 distinct CDR3 sequences, with around 55% observed a single time. This clonotype occurred many times. This CDR3 has 14 amino acids. Germline values: CDR1 SEHNR, CDR2 FQNEAQ (reference sequence). The trim removed 6 bases at V and 2 bases at J, leaving 6 bases unmatched. J is TRBJ2-5 and V is TRBV7-9, with 7 bases that match TRBD2. This TCR was sampled from a male donor with esophageal squamous cell carcinoma. Material for sequencing was esophageal tumor tissue. In DNA form, the CDR3 reads TGTGCCAGCAGGAAAACTAGCGCTCAAGAGACCCAGTACTTC. Encoded protein: CASRKTSAQETQYF.